This T cell receptor beta chain was profiled in a study of T cell changes during pregnancy in multiple sclerosis. Repertoires were generated with immunoSEQ multiplex PCR, while TCRdb's copy carries only in-frame clones and drops some. The sample carries about 39,000 clones, about 94% recorded once. The CDR3 is made up of 14 amino acids. Germline V CDR1 and CDR2: MGHDK, SYGVNS. V was shortened by 3 bases and J by 5 bases, with 8 bases between the two germline ends. This clone was seen a single time. This sequence was found in a female donor with multiple sclerosis, enrolled in a pregnancy study. This chain uses TRBV25-1 with TRBJ1-6, with D tentatively TRBD1 (5 bases). This material consisted of CD4+ T cells from peripheral blood mononuclear cells, taken after pregnancy. CDR3 residues: CASSETDHNSPLHF. For the CDR3, the DNA is TGTGCCAGCAGTGAGACAGACCATAATTCACCCCTCCACTTT.